The 3 T cell receptor beta chains reported below all come from one sample, sequenced in a study of CD8+ T cells in alopecia areata (dated by TCRdb to the late 2010s). The library was obtained by the immunoSEQ multiplex PCR assay. RNA was extracted from all samples and reverse transcribed into cDNA as template for TCR sequencing. This is the immuneACCESS table as TCRdb keeps it, with only in-frame sequences that have V and J called. A part of the clones is gone; compared with another copy, unresolved V genes explain less than half, and the rest is unexplained. The sample table lists about 250,000 clones, around two thirds of them with a count of one. Approximately 1.2% of the sample is taken by the ten largest. The sample's time point label is to be understood as: baseline before oral tofacitinib. The material was CD4+ T cells sorted from blood, obtained at week 0. Receptors were obtained from a human donor with alopecia areata.

The chain employs TRBV5-1 and TRBJ2-7, with 8 bases lining up with TRBD1. The CDR3 has 14 amino acids. After removal of 0 bases from V and 7 bases from J, the junction contained 6 bases not matched to a gene. CDR1 and CDR2 (germline): SGHRS, YFSETQ. CDR3 sequence (DNA): TGCGCCAGCAGCTTGGCCAGGACAGGGCCGGAGCAGTACTTC. Its translation: CASSLARTGPEQYF.

With respect to this clone: This same CDR3 is encoded by further DNA sequences in the sample. The chain is built from TRBV30 and TRBJ1-5; the D gene is possibly TRBD1 (6 bases). The CDR3 length is 13 residues. V was pared by 5 bases and J by 5 bases, with 13 bases between. Per the germline V gene, CDR1 is GTSNPN and CDR2 is SVGIG (reference sequence). For the CDR3, the DNA is TGTGCCTGGGGCCAGGGGCTCGATCAGCCCCAGCATTTT. Residues: CAWGQGLDQPQHF.

The chain has TRBV30 and TRBJ1-6; no definite D call. The ends were cut back, 5 bases at V and 10 bases at J, with 12 bases in the middle. The CDR3 is made up of 12 amino acids. CDR1 GTSNPN and CDR2 SVGIG come from the germline V gene (reference sequence). The CDR3 region has the DNA TGTGCCTGGGGAGCGTCGAACTCACCCCTCCACTTT. This translates into CAWGASNSPLHF.